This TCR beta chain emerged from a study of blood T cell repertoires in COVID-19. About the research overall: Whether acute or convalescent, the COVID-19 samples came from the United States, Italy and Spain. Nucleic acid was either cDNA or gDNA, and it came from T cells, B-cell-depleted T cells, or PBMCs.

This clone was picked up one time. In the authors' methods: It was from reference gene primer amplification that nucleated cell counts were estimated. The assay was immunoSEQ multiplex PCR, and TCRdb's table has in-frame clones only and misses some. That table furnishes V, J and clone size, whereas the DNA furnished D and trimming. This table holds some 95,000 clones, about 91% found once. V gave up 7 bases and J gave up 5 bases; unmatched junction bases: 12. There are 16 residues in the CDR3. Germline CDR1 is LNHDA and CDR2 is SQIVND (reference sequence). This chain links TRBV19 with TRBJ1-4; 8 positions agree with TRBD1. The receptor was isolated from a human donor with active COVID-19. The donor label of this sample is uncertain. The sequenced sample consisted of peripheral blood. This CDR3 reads CASTPQTDRANEKLFF. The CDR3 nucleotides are TGTGCCAGTACCCCACAAACGGACAGGGCCAATGAAAAACTGTTTTTT. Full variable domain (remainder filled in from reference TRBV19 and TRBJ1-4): DGGITQSPKYLFRKEGQNVTLSCEQNLNHDAMYWYRQDPGQGLRLIYYSQIVNDFQKGDIAEGYSVSREKKESFPLTVTSAQKNPTAFYLCASTPQTDRANEKLFFGSGTQLSVL.